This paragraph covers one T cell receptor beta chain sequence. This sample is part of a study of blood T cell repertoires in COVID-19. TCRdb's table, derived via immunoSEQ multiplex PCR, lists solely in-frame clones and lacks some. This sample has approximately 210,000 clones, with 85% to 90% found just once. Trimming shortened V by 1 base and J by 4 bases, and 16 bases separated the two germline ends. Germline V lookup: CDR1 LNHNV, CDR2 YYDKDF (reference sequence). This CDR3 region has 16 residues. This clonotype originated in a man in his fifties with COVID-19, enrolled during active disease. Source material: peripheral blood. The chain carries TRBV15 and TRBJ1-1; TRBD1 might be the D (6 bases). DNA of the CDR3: TGTGCCACCAGCAGAGCTGTCAGGGGAGGGTCCACTGAAGCTTTCTTT. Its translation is CATSRAVRGGSTEAFF.